This passage covers 25 T cell receptor beta chains from one sample sequenced in a study of cytomegalovirus exposure and HLA in healthy donors. Sequencing used immunoSEQ multiplex PCR; TCRdb keeps in-frame clones, though not all of them. The sample has fewer than 120,000 clones, roughly 90% seen once. Sequencing was done on a sample of PBMCs. The receptors originated from a woman aged 25 to 45 in good health and CMV-seropositive.

The chain has TRBV10-2 and TRBJ2-3, with 8 bases that match TRBD2. With 6 bases clipped from V and 1 base from J, the junction kept 3 bases outside the gene matches. CDR3 size: 14 residues. The germline V gene has CDR1 WSHSY and CDR2 SAAADI. The DNA of the CDR3 is TGCGCCAGCAGCGGACTAGCTCGCACAGATACGCAGTATTTT. Translated: CASSGLARTDTQYF.

The chain carries TRBV2 and TRBJ1-1; no reliable D call. In germline, CDR1 is SNHLY, CDR2 FYNNEI. The CDR3 spans 14 residues. Trimming removed 10 bases at V and 6 bases at J, with 21 bases between. CDR3 protein: CATNFYEGSAEAFF. Written as DNA, the CDR3 is TGTGCCACCAACTTTTATGAGGGTAGCGCTGAAGCTTTCTTT.

This chain joins TRBV5-8 and TRBJ2-3; 8 nucleotides match TRBD1. Germline loops: CDR1 SGHTS, CDR2 YDEGEE. This CDR3 has 14 residues. V gave up 4 bases and J gave up 8 bases; unmatched junction bases: 9. The CDR3 is CASSADREEGTQYF. The CDR3 region has the DNA TGTGCCAGCAGCGCGGACAGGGAGGAGGGTACGCAGTATTTT.

The chain carries TRBV5-1 and TRBJ2-7; tentatively, D is TRBD1 (6 bases). V gave up 0 bases and J gave up 6 bases, with 13 bases separating them. CDR1 and CDR2 from the germline V gene are SGHRS and YFSETQ. This CDR3 is 14 amino acids long. The CDR3 DNA follows: TGCGCCAGCAGCTTGGCCGAAGTAGGGGGCGAGCAGTACTTC. Its translation: CASSLAEVGGEQYF.

The rearrangement joins TRBV19 to TRBJ2-7, with 8 positions matching TRBD2. CDR3 length equals 13 residues. Germline V gene lookup returns CDR1 LNHDA and CDR2 SQIVND (reference sequence). V lost 6 bases to trimming and J lost 1 base; unmatched junction nucleotides: 2. The CDR3 DNA reads TGTGCCAGTAGGCTAGCGGGTTCCTACGAGCAGTACTTC. Encoded protein: CASRLAGSYEQYF.

V is TRBV4-1 and J is TRBJ2-5; tentatively, D is TRBD2 (5 bases). This CDR3 region has 14 residues. V lost 2 bases, J lost 1 base, and 8 bases lay in between. Per the germline V gene, CDR1 is MGHRA and CDR2 is YSYEKL. The CDR3 loop reads CASSQNGIQETQYF. The CDR3 nucleotides are TGCGCCAGCAGCCAAAACGGGATCCAAGAGACCCAGTACTTC.

This chain links TRBV6-5 with TRBJ2-2; TRBD1 agrees at 8 bases. Trimming removed 2 bases from V and 4 bases from J; junction bases left unmatched: 6. Germline V gives CDR1 MNHEY, CDR2 SVGAGI. The CDR3 covers 16 residues. Here the CDR3 reads CASSYPGGVGTGELFF. The CDR3 region has the DNA TGTGCCAGCAGTTACCCAGGGGGCGTTGGCACCGGGGAGCTGTTTTTT.

This chain joins TRBV30 and TRBJ2-3; 14 nucleotides agree with TRBD2. J gave up 4 bases and V 3 bases, and 6 bases lay outside the gene matches. The CDR3 length is 16 residues. Germline CDR1 and CDR2: GTSNPN and SVGIG (reference sequence). CDR3 amino acids: CAWRGGLAGVSDTQYF. Written as DNA, the CDR3 is TGTGCCTGGAGGGGGGGACTAGCGGGAGTGTCAGATACGCAGTATTTT.

The chain is built from TRBV28 and TRBJ2-7; possible D gene TRBD2, 6 bases. Germline CDR1 reads MDHEN; CDR2 reads SYDVKM. V was trimmed by 8 bases and J by 6 bases, leaving 17 bases between them. This CDR3 is 13 amino acids long. CDR3 amino acids: CASRLRQGGEQYF. The CDR3, as DNA: TGTGCCAGCCGGCTCCGCCAGGGAGGCGAGCAGTACTTC.

The chain carries TRBV29-1 and TRBJ1-2; 8 bases match TRBD1. CDR1 and CDR2 from the germline V gene are SQVTM and ANQGSEA. Germline trimming cut 4 bases from V and 6 bases from J; bases unmatched to any gene: 1. This CDR3 contains 11 residues. The CDR3: CSVAQGDGYTF. The CDR3 DNA sequence: TGCAGCGTTGCACAGGGGGATGGCTACACCTTC.

V is TRBV6-6 and J is TRBJ1-3, with D possibly matching TRBD1 (6 bases). V was cut by 2 bases and J by 4 bases, with 12 bases left in between. CDR1 and CDR2 from the germline V gene are MNHNY and SVGAGI (reference sequence). The CDR3 covers 15 residues. CDR3 coding DNA: TGTGCCAGCAGTTACGCAGGGGCAGAGGGAAACACCATATATTTT. It specifies CASSYAGAEGNTIYF.

This sequence joins TRBV28 and TRBJ2-2; 7 nucleotides match TRBD2. Germline-derived CDR1 and CDR2 are MDHEN and SYDVKM. After removal of 4 bases from V and 6 bases from J, the junction contained 11 bases not matched to a gene. The CDR3 is made up of 16 amino acids. The CDR3 loop is CASSSPSGRSPGELFF. Written as DNA, the CDR3 is TGTGCCAGCAGTTCCCCTAGCGGCCGCTCCCCCGGGGAGCTGTTTTTT.

The V call is TRBV5-1, the J call TRBJ2-2; TRBD1 agrees at 8 bases. The CDR3 contains 15 residues. V lost 4 bases, J lost 4 bases, and 6 bases stayed unmatched. In germline, CDR1 is SGHRS, CDR2 YFSETQ. The CDR3 here is CASSQGQAPTGELFF. DNA of the CDR3: TGCGCCAGCAGCCAGGGACAGGCGCCCACCGGGGAGCTGTTTTTT.

This clone came up once. J is TRBJ1-1 and V is TRBV4-3; no definite D call. Germline loops: CDR1 LGHNA, CDR2 YSLEER. V was clipped by 1 base and J by 3 bases, with 3 bases between them. This CDR3 comprises 12 residues. For the CDR3, the DNA is TGCGCCAGCAGCCAAGCCGACACTGAAGCTTTCTTT. Its translation is CASSQADTEAFF.

The chain carries TRBV2 and TRBJ2-2, with 8 bases fitting TRBD2. The germline V gene encodes CDR1 SNHLY and CDR2 FYNNEI. CDR3 length equals 17 residues. With V trimmed by 6 bases and J by 1 base, 10 bases remained unmatched. CDR3 sequence (DNA): TGTGCCAGCAGAACAACCGGACTAGCTGGGAACACCGGGGAGCTGTTTTTT. Translation gives CASRTTGLAGNTGELFF.

J is TRBJ2-1 and V is TRBV28, with TRBD2 identical over 9 bases. Germline assignment: CDR1 MDHEN and CDR2 SYDVKM. This CDR3 is 16 amino acids long. Trimming took 2 bases from V and 1 from J; bases not matched to a gene: 3. The CDR3 nucleotides are TGTGCCAGCAGTTTAGAGCTAGCGGGATCCTACAATGAGCAGTTCTTC. Its translation is CASSLELAGSYNEQFF.

The chain has TRBV7-9 and TRBJ1-1, with D uncertain. The CDR3 is 14 amino acids. V lost 6 bases and J lost 1, with 12 bases in between. Germline values: CDR1 SEHNR, CDR2 FQNEAQ (reference sequence). DNA of the CDR3: TGTGCCAGCAGAATCAGAGGCCAGAACACTGAAGCTTTCTTT. Its protein product is CASRIRGQNTEAFF.

CDR3 in DNA: TGTGCCAGCAAGCCACAGGGGGCGCCCCCGGTCCAGCCCCAGCATTTT. This translates into CASKPQGAPPVQPQHF. The rearrangement uses TRBV27 and TRBJ1-5; 9 bases align to TRBD1. The CDR3 consists of 16 residues. With 7 bases clipped from V and 7 bases from J, the junction kept 14 bases outside the gene matches. Germline CDR1 is MNHEY and CDR2 is SMNVEV (reference sequence).

The rearrangement links TRBV28 to TRBJ1-5, with unresolved D. This CDR3 region has 15 residues. V gave up 6 bases and J gave up 0 bases, with 12 bases separating them. Germline CDR1 reads MDHEN; CDR2 reads SYDVKM. CDR3 protein: CASRGRRYSNQPQHF. The CDR3 bases are TGTGCCAGCAGGGGCCGGCGCTATAGCAATCAGCCCCAGCATTTT.

The chain couples TRBV28 to TRBJ2-7; 10 bases align to TRBD2. The trim removed 3 bases at V and 2 bases at J, leaving 7 bases unmatched. In germline, CDR1 is MDHEN, CDR2 SYDVKM. The CDR3 is made up of 16 amino acids. This chain's CDR3 is CASSFPTSGDTYEQYF. CDR3 coding DNA: TGTGCCAGCAGTTTCCCTACTAGCGGGGATACCTACGAGCAGTACTTC. Drawing the rest from reference TRBV28 and TRBJ2-7, the complete variable domain is DVKVTQSSRYLVKRTGEKVFLECVQDMDHENMFWYRQDPGLGLRLIYFSYDVKMKEKGDIPEGYSVSREKKERFSLILESASTNQTSMYLCASSFPTSGDTYEQYFGPGTRLTVT.

This chain connects TRBV2 to TRBJ2-1, with 7 bases aligning to TRBD2. Germline CDR1 reads SNHLY; CDR2 reads FYNNEI. V lost 11 bases to trimming and J lost 0 bases; unmatched junction nucleotides: 4. The CDR3 extends over 13 amino acids. The CDR3 DNA is TGTGCCGGCCGGGAGGCCTCCTACAATGAGCAGTTCTTC. The encoded protein is CAGREASYNEQFF.

The chain employs TRBV5-4 and TRBJ2-7; the D gene is possibly TRBD2 (6 bases). V was clipped by 0 bases and J by 6 bases, with 7 bases between them. The germline V gene has CDR1 SGHNT and CDR2 YYREEE (reference sequence). CDR3 length equals 12 residues. CDR3 sequence: CASSLVEGEQYF. The CDR3 DNA is TGTGCCAGCAGCTTGGTGGAGGGCGAGCAGTACTTC.

The V and J genes are TRBV13 and TRBJ2-1, with 14 bases that match TRBD2. The V and J ends lost 6 bases and 5 bases, in that order; junction bases with no gene match: 12. CDR1 is PRHDT, CDR2 FYEKMQ, per germline (reference sequence). The CDR3 loop spans 18 amino acids. The CDR3 sequence is CASRSGTSGGHGNNEQFF. CDR3 sequence (DNA): TGTGCCAGCAGGAGCGGGACTAGCGGGGGTCACGGGAACAATGAGCAGTTCTTC.

A note on this clone: The missing conserved phenylalanine or tryptophan at the end of this CDR3 makes a read error likely. It is unclear where the CDR3 begins or ends on the DNA, so no DNA is shown, and the CDR3 is as TCRdb lists it. The genes are TRBV3-2 and TRBJ2-7; TRBD2, as called in the table, went unchecked against the DNA. TRBV3-2 is termed a pseudogene. Termini included, the CDR3 measures 9 amino acids. The CDR3 region is CASSPVTSP.

The chain employs TRBV5-4 and TRBJ2-1, with TRBD1 matching 8 bases. With 3 bases clipped from V and 9 bases from J, the junction kept 11 bases outside the gene matches. This CDR3 has 15 amino acids. CDR1 and CDR2 from the germline V gene are SGHNT and YYREEE (reference sequence). Here the CDR3 DNA reads TGTGCCAGCAGCTCGAGAAGGACAGGGTACGGTGAGCAGTTCTTC. Its translation is CASSSRRTGYGEQFF.